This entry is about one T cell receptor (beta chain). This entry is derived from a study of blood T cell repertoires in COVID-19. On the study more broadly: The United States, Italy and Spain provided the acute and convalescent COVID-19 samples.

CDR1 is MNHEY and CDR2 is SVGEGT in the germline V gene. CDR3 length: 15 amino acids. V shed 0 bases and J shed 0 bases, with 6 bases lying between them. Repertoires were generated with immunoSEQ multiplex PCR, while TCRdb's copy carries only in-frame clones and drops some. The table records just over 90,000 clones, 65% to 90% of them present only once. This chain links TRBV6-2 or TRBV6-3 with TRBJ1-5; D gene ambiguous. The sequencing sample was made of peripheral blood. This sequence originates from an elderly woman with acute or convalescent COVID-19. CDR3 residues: CASSYSTGSNQPQHF. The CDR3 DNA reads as TGTGCCAGCAGTTACTCTACGGGTAGCAATCAGCCCCAGCATTTT.